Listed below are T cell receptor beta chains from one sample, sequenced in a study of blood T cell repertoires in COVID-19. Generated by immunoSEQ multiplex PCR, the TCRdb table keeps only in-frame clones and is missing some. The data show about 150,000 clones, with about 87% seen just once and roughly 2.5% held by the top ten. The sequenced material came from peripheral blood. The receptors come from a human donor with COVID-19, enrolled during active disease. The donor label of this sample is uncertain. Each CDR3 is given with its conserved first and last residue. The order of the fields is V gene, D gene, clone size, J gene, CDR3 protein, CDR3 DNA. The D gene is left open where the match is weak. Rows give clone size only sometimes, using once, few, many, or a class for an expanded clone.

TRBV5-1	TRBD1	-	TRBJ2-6	CASSWDRAGANVLTF	TGCGCCAGCAGCTGGGACAGGGCTGGGGCCAACGTCCTGACTTTC
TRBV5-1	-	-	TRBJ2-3	CASSGGPGRTDTQYF	TGCGCCAGCAGCGGAGGTCCCGGCCGGACAGATACGCAGTATTTT
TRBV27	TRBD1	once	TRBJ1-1	CASRSGQLNTEAFF	TGTGCCAGCAGGTCGGGACAGCTGAACACTGAAGCTTTCTTT
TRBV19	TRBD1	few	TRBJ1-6	CASSPGGRYSPLHF	TGTGCCAGTAGTCCAGGGGGCAGGTATTCACCCCTCCACTTT
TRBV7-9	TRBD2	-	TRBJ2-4	CASSSGTTIWYF	TGTGCCAGCAGCTCCGGGACTACAATATGGTACTTC
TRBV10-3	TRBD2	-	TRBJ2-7	CAIKGLAGDGEQYF	TGTGCCATCAAAGGACTAGCGGGAGATGGCGAGCAGTACTTC
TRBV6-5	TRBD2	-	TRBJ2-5	CASGTGLAPETQYF	TGTGCCAGCGGGACTGGACTAGCCCCAGAGACCCAGTACTTC
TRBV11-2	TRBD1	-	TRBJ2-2	CASSLTFRGGTERFGELFF	TGTGCCAGCAGCTTAACATTCCGGGGTGGGACAGAAAGGTTCGGGGAGCTGTTTTTT
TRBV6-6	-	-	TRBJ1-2	CASRVEVAYGYTF	TGTGCCAGCCGAGTCGAGGTGGCCTATGGCTACACCTTC
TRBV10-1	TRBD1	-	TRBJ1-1	CASSGTGSGTEAFF	TGCGCCAGCAGTGGGACAGGGTCGGGCACTGAAGCTTTCTTT
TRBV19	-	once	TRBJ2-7	CASSTTGSEQYF	TGTGCCAGTAGTACAACAGGGAGTGAGCAGTACTTC
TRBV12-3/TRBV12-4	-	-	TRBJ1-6	CASRAMNASPLHF	TGTGCCAGCAGGGCCATGAACGCATCACCCCTCCACTTT
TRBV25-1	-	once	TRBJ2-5	CASRPNLEETQYF	TGTGCCAGCAGACCGAACCTAGAAGAGACCCAGTACTTC
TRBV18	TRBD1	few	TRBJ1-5	CASSPTGDQPQHF	TGTGCCAGCTCTCCCACAGGGGATCAGCCCCAGCATTTT
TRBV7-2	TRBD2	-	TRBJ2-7	CASSSPGLAVEQYF	TGTGCCAGCAGCTCCCCTGGGCTAGCGGTTGAGCAGTACTTC
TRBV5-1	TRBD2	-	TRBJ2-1	CASSGSSGRSYNEQFF	TGCGCCAGCAGCGGAAGTAGCGGGAGGTCCTACAATGAGCAGTTCTTC
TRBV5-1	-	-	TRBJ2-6	CASSGGGAGANVLTF	TGCGCCAGCAGCGGGGGAGGAGCTGGGGCCAACGTCCTGACTTTC
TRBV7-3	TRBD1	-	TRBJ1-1	CASSSHAGGSTEAFF	TGTGCCAGCAGCTCACATGCAGGGGGTTCCACTGAAGCTTTCTTT
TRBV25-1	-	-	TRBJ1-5	CASSEYEVRDGYQPQHF	TGTGCCAGCAGTGAATATGAGGTTCGAGACGGCTATCAGCCCCAGCATTTT
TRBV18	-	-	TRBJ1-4	CASSPIPAGLGEKLFF	TGTGCCAGCTCACCGATCCCGGCGGGTCTGGGAGAAAAACTGTTTTTT
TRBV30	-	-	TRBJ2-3	CAWSVSVAPGTDTQYF	TGTGCCTGGAGTGTATCGGTTGCACCGGGGACAGATACGCAGTATTTT
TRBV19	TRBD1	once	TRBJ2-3	CASSLQGSDTQYF	TGTGCCAGTAGCCTACAGGGGTCAGATACGCAGTATTTT
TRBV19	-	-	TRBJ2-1	CASSARVLYNEQFF	TGTGCCAGTAGTGCCCGGGTCCTTTACAATGAGCAGTTCTTC
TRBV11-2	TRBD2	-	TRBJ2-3	CASSLLAGGDTQYF	TGTGCCAGCAGCCTACTAGCGGGAGGAGATACGCAGTATTTT
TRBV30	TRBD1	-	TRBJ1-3	CAWSGTGFGNTIYF	TGTGCCTGGAGTGGGACAGGGTTTGGAAACACCATATATTTT
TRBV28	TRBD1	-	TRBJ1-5	CASSPGTGYNQPQHF	TGTGCCAGCAGCCCCGGGACAGGATACAATCAGCCCCAGCATTTT
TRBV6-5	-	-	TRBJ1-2	CASSYSTPNPQGGYTF	TGTGCCAGCAGTTACTCGACCCCAAATCCTCAGGGTGGCTACACCTTC
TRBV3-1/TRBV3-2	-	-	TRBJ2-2	CASSQETGWVGELFF	TGTGCCAGCAGCCAAGAAACAGGGTGGGTCGGGGAGCTGTTTTTT
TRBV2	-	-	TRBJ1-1	CASSVEGGTEAFF	TGTGCCAGCAGCGTCGAGGGTGGGACTGAAGCTTTCTTT
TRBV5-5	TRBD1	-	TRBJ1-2	CASSLETGYGYTF	TGTGCCAGCAGCTTGGAGACAGGGTATGGCTACACCTTC
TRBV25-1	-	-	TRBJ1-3	CASSDTGGGLSGNTIYF	TGTGCCAGCAGTGATACCGGAGGAGGACTCTCTGGAAACACCATATATTTT
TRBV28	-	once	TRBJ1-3	CASSFSSGNTIYF	TGTGCCAGCAGTTTCTCCTCTGGAAACACCATATATTTT
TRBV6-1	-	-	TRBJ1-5	CASSEAPGQREQPQHF	TGTGCCAGCAGTGAAGCCCCGGGCCAGAGGGAACAGCCCCAGCATTTT
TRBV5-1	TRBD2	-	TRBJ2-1	CASSFLPGTSGEQFF	TGCGCCAGCAGCTTCCTACCCGGGACTAGCGGTGAGCAGTTCTTC
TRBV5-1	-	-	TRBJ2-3	CASSLGTDFTDTQYF	TGCGCCAGCAGCTTGGGGACAGATTTCACAGATACGCAGTATTTT
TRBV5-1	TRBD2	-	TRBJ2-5	CASRDTSVGTETQYF	TGCGCCAGCAGAGACACTAGCGTGGGAACGGAGACCCAGTACTTC
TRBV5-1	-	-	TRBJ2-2	CASMGGPSTGELFF	TGCGCCAGCATGGGGGGGCCCTCGACCGGGGAGCTGTTTTTT
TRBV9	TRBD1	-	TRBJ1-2	CASSFGTGNYGYTF	TGTGCCAGCAGTTTCGGGACAGGGAACTATGGCTACACCTTC
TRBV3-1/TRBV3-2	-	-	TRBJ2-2	CASSQDGGQITGELFF	TGTGCCAGCAGCCAAGATGGGGGACAAATCACCGGGGAGCTGTTTTTT
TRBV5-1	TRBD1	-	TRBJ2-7	CASSLVWDRSSYEQYF	TGCGCCAGCAGCTTGGTGTGGGACAGGAGCTCCTACGAGCAGTACTTC
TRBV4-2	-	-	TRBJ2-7	CASSQDLGWDSSYEQYF	TGTGCCAGCAGCCAAGATTTGGGATGGGACTCCTCCTACGAGCAGTACTTC
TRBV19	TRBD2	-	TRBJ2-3	CASSIGGGRTDTQYF	TGTGCCAGTAGTATAGGCGGGGGTCGCACAGATACGCAGTATTTT
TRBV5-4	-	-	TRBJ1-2	CASSSKMTGPWKGYTF	TGTGCCAGCAGCTCAAAAATGACAGGCCCTTGGAAAGGCTACACCTTC
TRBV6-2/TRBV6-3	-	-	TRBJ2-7	CASSSRTAYEQYF	TGTGCCAGCAGTTCTCGGACAGCTTACGAGCAGTACTTC
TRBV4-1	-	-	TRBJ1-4	CASSQGPPRATNEKLFF	TGCGCCAGCAGCCAAGGTCCTCCGAGGGCAACTAATGAAAAACTGTTTTTT
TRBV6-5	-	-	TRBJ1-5	CASRSGQSNQPQHF	TGTGCCAGCAGGTCGGGACAAAGCAATCAGCCCCAGCATTTT
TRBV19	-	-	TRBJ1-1	CAVSGSVNTEAFF	TGTGCCGTATCCGGGTCTGTGAACACTGAAGCTTTCTTT
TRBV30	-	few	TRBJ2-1	CAWNSSPGDEQFF	TGTGCCTGGAACTCTTCCCCGGGGGATGAGCAGTTCTTC
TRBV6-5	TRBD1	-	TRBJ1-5	CASRGQSPNQPQHF	TGTGCCAGCAGGGGACAGTCTCCCAATCAGCCCCAGCATTTT
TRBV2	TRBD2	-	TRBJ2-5	CASSVQSSGGETQYF	TGTGCCAGCAGTGTGCAGAGTAGCGGGGGAGAGACCCAGTACTTC
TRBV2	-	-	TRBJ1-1	CASSDKSRHTEAFF	TGTGCCAGCAGTGACAAATCGCGCCACACTGAAGCTTTCTTT
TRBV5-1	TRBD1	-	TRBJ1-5	CASSSGDRDNQPQHF	TGCGCCAGCAGCTCGGGGGACAGGGACAATCAGCCCCAGCATTTT
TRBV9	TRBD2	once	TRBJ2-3	CASSLLSGVGTDTQYF	TGTGCCAGCAGCTTACTAAGCGGGGTAGGCACAGATACGCAGTATTTT
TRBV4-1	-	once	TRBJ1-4	CASSSAMTVKGKFF	TGCGCCAGCAGCTCCGCGATGACGGTCAAGGGGAAGTTTTTT
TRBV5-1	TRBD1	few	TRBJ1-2	CASRTGNYGYTF	TGCGCCAGCAGGACAGGGAACTATGGCTACACCTTC
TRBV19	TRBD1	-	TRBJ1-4	CASNPRDRAYPFF	TGTGCCAGTAACCCACGGGACAGGGCCTATCCGTTTTTT
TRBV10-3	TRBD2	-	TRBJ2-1	CAISESSGDNEQFF	TGTGCCATCAGTGAGTCGAGCGGGGACAATGAGCAGTTCTTC
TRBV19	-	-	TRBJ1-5	CASSFPGNDQPQHF	TGTGCCAGTAGCTTCCCAGGGAATGATCAGCCCCAGCATTTT
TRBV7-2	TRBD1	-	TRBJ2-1	CASSSDRGLYNEQFF	TGTGCCAGCAGCTCGGACAGGGGGCTTTACAATGAGCAGTTCTTC